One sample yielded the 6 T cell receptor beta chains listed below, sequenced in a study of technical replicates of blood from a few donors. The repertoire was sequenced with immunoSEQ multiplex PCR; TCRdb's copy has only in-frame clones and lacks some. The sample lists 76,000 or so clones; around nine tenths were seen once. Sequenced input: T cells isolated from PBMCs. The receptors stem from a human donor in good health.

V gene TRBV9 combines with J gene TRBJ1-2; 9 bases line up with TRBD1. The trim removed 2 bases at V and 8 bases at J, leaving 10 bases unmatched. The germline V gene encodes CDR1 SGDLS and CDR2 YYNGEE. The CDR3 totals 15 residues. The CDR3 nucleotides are TGTGCCAGCAGCGTCGACCCCGGACAGGGGAGAGGCTACACCTTC. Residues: CASSVDPGQGRGYTF.

CDR3 protein: CASSLRGQGVQPQHF. CDR3 nucleotide sequence: TGTGCCAGCAGCTTGAGGGGACAGGGGGTACAGCCCCAGCATTTT. The chain is built from TRBV5-5 and TRBJ1-5; TRBD1 matches 11 bases. The CDR3 has 15 residues. CDR1 is SGHKS and CDR2 is YYEKEE in the germline V gene (reference sequence). The J segment lost 7 bases and the V segment lost 1 base, leaving 4 bases of the junction unmatched.

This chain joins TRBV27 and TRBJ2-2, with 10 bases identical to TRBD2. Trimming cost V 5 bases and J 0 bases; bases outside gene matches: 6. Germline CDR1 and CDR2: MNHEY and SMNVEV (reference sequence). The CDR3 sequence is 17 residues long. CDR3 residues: CASSPKLAGANTGELFF. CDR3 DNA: TGTGCCAGCAGTCCAAAGCTAGCGGGGGCGAACACCGGGGAGCTGTTTTTT.

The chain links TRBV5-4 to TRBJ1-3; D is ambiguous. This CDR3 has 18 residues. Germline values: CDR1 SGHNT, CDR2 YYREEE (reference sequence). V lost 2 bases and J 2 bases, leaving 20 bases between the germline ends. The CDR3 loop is CASSFIAEGHSPGNTIYF. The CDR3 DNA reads TGTGCCAGCAGCTTCATCGCGGAGGGCCACTCCCCTGGAAACACCATATATTTT.

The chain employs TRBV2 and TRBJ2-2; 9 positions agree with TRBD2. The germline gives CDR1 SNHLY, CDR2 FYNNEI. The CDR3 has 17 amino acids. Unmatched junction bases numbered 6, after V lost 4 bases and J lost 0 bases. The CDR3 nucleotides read TGTGCCAGCAGTGGGGACCCTAGCGGGACGAACACCGGGGAGCTGTTTTTT. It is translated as CASSGDPSGTNTGELFF.

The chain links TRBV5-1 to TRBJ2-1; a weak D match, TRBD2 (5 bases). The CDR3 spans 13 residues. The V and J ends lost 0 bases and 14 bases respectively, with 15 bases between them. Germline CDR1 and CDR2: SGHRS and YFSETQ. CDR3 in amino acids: CASSLEVNGEKFF. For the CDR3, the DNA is TGCGCCAGCAGCTTGGAAGTTAATGGGGAGAAGTTCTTC.